The 5 T cell receptor beta chains below were found in one sample sequenced in a study of blood T cell repertoires in COVID-19. The repertoire was sequenced with immunoSEQ multiplex PCR; TCRdb's copy has only in-frame clones and lacks some. The sample shows about 150,000 clones, roughly four fifths of them seen only once. Sequenced sample: peripheral blood. The receptors originated from a man aged 80 or over with acute or convalescent COVID-19.

The gene calls are TRBV3-1 (or the pseudogene TRBV3-2) and TRBJ2-5, with TRBD1 matching 7 bases. Germline loops: CDR1 LGHDT, CDR2 YNNKEL (reference sequence). Unmatched junction bases numbered 10, after V lost 4 bases and J lost 5 bases. The CDR3 spans 15 residues. Written as DNA, the CDR3 is TGTGCCAGCAGCCCGCCGGGACAGACAGGGGAGACCCAGTACTTC. Translation gives CASSPPGQTGETQYF.

The V call is TRBV12-5, the J call TRBJ1-2; 9 positions agree with TRBD1. The CDR3 totals 17 residues. Germline V gene lookup returns CDR1 LGHNT and CDR2 FRNRAP. V trimming: 0 bases; J trimming: 4 bases; junction bases outside the gene matches: 9. CDR3 nucleotides: TGTGCTAGTGGTTTGGTCCGCGGCGGGACAGGGAGCTATGGCTACACCTTC. Amino acids: CASGLVRGGTGSYGYTF.

The V call is TRBV5-6, the J call TRBJ2-7; 7 positions match TRBD2. Germline CDR1 and CDR2: SGHDT and YYEEEE. There are 15 residues in the CDR3. Unmatched junction bases numbered 9, after V lost 0 bases and J lost 6 bases. CDR3 sequence: CASSLVGRGDPEQYV. CDR3 in DNA: TGTGCCAGCAGCTTGGTTGGTCGGGGGGATCCCGAGCAGTACGTC.

The CDR3 protein is CAIRGQGNTEAFF. The DNA of the CDR3 is TGTGCCATCAGGGGACAGGGGAACACTGAAGCTTTCTTT. The V gene is TRBV10-3, the J gene TRBJ1-1; 9 nucleotides align to TRBD1. CDR1 and CDR2 (germline): ENHRY, SYGVKD. The CDR3 is made up of 13 amino acids. With V trimmed by 6 bases and J by 1 base, 0 bases remained unmatched.

The chain links TRBV5-4 to TRBJ2-1; the D is unclear. The CDR3 sequence is 15 residues long. The germline CDR1 and CDR2 sequences are SGHNT and YYREEE (reference sequence). Trimming left V 0 bases short and J 0 bases short, with 7 bases between. CDR3: CASSLGSSSYNEQFF. The CDR3 DNA sequence: TGTGCCAGCAGCTTGGGCAGTTCCTCCTACAATGAGCAGTTCTTC.